The 25 T cell receptor beta chains in this list originate from one sample, sequenced in a study of early T cells in non-severe SARS-CoV-2 infection. TCRdb reprocessed the 5' RACE reads with MiXCR, giving one entry per CDR3 protein. In the table there are around 98,000 distinct CDR3 sequences, approximately 10% of which are singletons. The sample taken for sequencing was whole blood. Receptors were obtained from an adult who was a healthcare worker with PCR-confirmed SARS-CoV-2 infection or an uninfected control (not recorded which).

A word on this clonotype: Compared with germline, one end of the junction differs, possibly owing to a read error. This rearrangement joins TRBV20-1 to TRBJ1-5, with 9 bases that match TRBD1. The CDR3 extends over 14 amino acids. In germline, CDR1 is DFQATT, CDR2 SNEGSKA (reference sequence). CDR3 region: CSATQTGGNPPQHF. Written as DNA, the CDR3 is TGCAGTGCTACACAGACAGGGGGAAATCCGCCCCAGCATTTT.

This clonotype has only a few counts. This chain joins TRBV5-6 and TRBJ2-1; D call uncertain. This CDR3 comprises 18 residues. The V gene lost 2 bases and the J gene lost 4 bases, with 22 bases spanning the gap. Germline CDR1 and CDR2: SGHDT and YYEEEE. The DNA for the CDR3 is TGTGCCAGCAGCTTTGGCAGAAGATTCCCTAAATTTTACAATGAGCAGTTCTTC. It yields the protein CASSFGRRFPKFYNEQFF. Filled out from reference TRBV5-6 and TRBJ2-1, the complete variable domain reads DAGVTQSPTHLIKTRGQQVTLRCSPKSGHDTVSWYQQALGQGPQFIFQYYEEEERQRGNFPDRFSGHQFPNYSSELNVNALLLGDSALYLCASSFGRRFPKFYNEQFFGPGTRLTVL.

This clonotype has at least ten counts. Here the CDR3 DNA reads TGCGCCAGCAGGGGGGACAGCTCCTACGAGCAGTACTTC. Protein sequence: CASRGDSSYEQYF. This chain uses TRBV5-1 with TRBJ2-7, with 7 nucleotides matching TRBD1. CDR1 SGHRS and CDR2 YFSETQ come from the germline V gene. The length of the CDR3 is 13 residues. V lost 5 bases to trimming and J lost 0 bases; unmatched junction nucleotides: 2.

Only a few counts were recorded for this clonotype. The V gene is TRBV6-1, the J gene TRBJ2-5; D gene unclear. Per germline, CDR1 MNHNS and CDR2 SASEGT. The CDR3 is made up of 14 amino acids. V was pared by 4 bases and J by 4 bases, with 13 bases between. For the CDR3, the DNA is TGTGCCAGCAGTGGCCAAGGTCCCCCAGAGACCCAGTACTTC. It specifies CASSGQGPPETQYF.

This clonotype was seen a handful of times. This rearrangement joins TRBV18 to TRBJ2-6; TRBD1 agrees at 7 bases. The trim removed 3 bases at V and 1 base at J, leaving 9 bases unmatched. The germline CDR1 and CDR2 sequences are KGHSH and LQKENI. The CDR3 consists of 18 residues. The CDR3 nucleotides are TGTGCCAGCTCACCCTCGACAGGGCCTAGATCTGGGGCCAACGTCCTGACTTTC. Protein sequence: CASSPSTGPRSGANVLTF.

This clonotype appeared a few times. This chain links TRBV5-1 with TRBJ2-7; 9 bases are shared with TRBD2. Looked up from germline, CDR1 is SGHRS and CDR2 is YFSETQ. V was clipped by 0 bases and J by 1 base; unmatched bases: 5. The CDR3 has 16 residues. CDR3 residues: CASSLVPTSGSYEQYF. The CDR3 DNA reads as TGCGCCAGCAGCTTGGTACCGACTAGCGGATCCTACGAGCAGTACTTC.

This clonotype was counted at least ten times. V usage is TRBV2 and J usage is TRBJ1-5; a possible D gene is TRBD1 (6 bases). CDR3 length: 13 residues. Deletions cut 8 bases from V and 5 bases from J, with 13 bases between. Germline V CDR1 and CDR2: SNHLY, FYNNEI. In DNA, the CDR3 is TGTGCCAGCGGAGGGGACATCGATCAGCCCCAGCATTTT. Translated: CASGGDIDQPQHF.

This clonotype was seen repeatedly, ten times or more. J is TRBJ2-4 and V is TRBV12-3 or TRBV12-4; D unclear. V shed 2 bases and J shed 11 bases, with 7 bases lying between them. The CDR3 extends over 11 amino acids. The CDR3 DNA is TGTGCCAGCAGTTTAACTGCTCTTCAGTACTTC. Translating gives CASSLTALQYF.

This clonotype was counted many times. The chain uses TRBV13 and TRBJ2-3; D is perhaps TRBD1 (6 bases). Trimming stripped 0 bases from V and 3 bases from J, with 13 bases between. The germline gives CDR1 PRHDT, CDR2 FYEKMQ (reference sequence). The CDR3 totals 16 residues. This CDR3 is CASSLGFGQGTDTQYF. The CDR3, as DNA: TGTGCCAGCAGCTTAGGGTTCGGGCAGGGGACAGATACGCAGTATTTT.

This clonotype has only a few counts. The gene calls are TRBV18 and TRBJ1-1; D ambiguous. CDR1 and CDR2 (germline): KGHSH, LQKENI. The CDR3 extends over 14 amino acids. Trimming took 0 bases from V and 4 from J, leaving 9 bases between them. The CDR3: CASSPPAGRTEAFF. CDR3 DNA: TGTGCCAGCTCACCACCAGCCGGGCGCACTGAAGCTTTCTTT.

This chain links TRBV29-1 with TRBJ2-5, with 11 bases that match TRBD2. Germline-derived CDR1 and CDR2 are SQVTM and ANQGSEA. The CDR3 has 14 residues. The junction had 6 bases not matched to a gene; V was cut back by 6 bases and J by 3 bases. DNA for the CDR3: TGCAGCGTCATGGGACTAGCGGATAAAGAGACCCAGTACTTC. It is translated as CSVMGLADKETQYF.

The genes are TRBV6-6 and TRBJ1-2; D is unclear. Per the germline V gene, CDR1 is MNHNY and CDR2 is SVGAGI (reference sequence). V shed 2 bases and J shed 3 bases, with 13 bases lying between them. The CDR3 spans 15 residues. The CDR3 DNA reads as TGTGCCAGCAGTTACGACGACGGAATATACTATGGCTACACCTTC. It codes for CASSYDDGIYYGYTF.

This clonotype was found a few times. The V gene is TRBV20-1, the J gene TRBJ2-7, with 7 bases that match TRBD2. CDR3 length equals 12 residues. Germline assignment: CDR1 DFQATT and CDR2 SNEGSKA (reference sequence). Germline trimming cut 6 bases from V and 6 bases from J; bases unmatched to any gene: 8. CDR3: CSAQRGSGEQYF. The CDR3 bases are TGCAGTGCCCAGCGGGGTTCGGGCGAGCAGTACTTC.

The chain employs TRBV7-2 and TRBJ2-3; the D gene is possibly TRBD2 (6 bases). V was clipped by 3 bases and J by 1 base, with 8 bases between them. Germline-derived CDR1 and CDR2 are SGHTA and FQGNSA. The CDR3 spans 14 residues. The CDR3 sequence is CASSLSSGTDTQYF. In nucleotides, the CDR3 is TGTGCCAGCAGCTTGTCTAGCGGCACAGATACGCAGTATTTT.

This clonotype was detected a few times. This chain joins TRBV7-8 and TRBJ1-1, with TRBD1 as a possible D gene (6 bases). Looked up from germline, CDR1 is SGHVS and CDR2 is FQNEAQ. Deletions cut 1 base from V and 5 bases from J, with 17 bases between. This CDR3 spans 16 amino acids. For the CDR3, the DNA is TGTGCCAGCAGCTTAGTCCGGGGGCGCGGATTGACTGAAGCTTTCTTT. It encodes CASSLVRGRGLTEAFF.

This clonotype was found many times. V usage is TRBV29-1 and J usage is TRBJ1-2; D remains ambiguous. The CDR3 is made up of 14 amino acids. V was trimmed by 6 bases and J by 3 bases, leaving 17 bases between them. The germline V gene has CDR1 SQVTM and CDR2 ANQGSEA. CDR3 region: CSVTARPTYYGYTF. CDR3 DNA: TGCAGCGTAACTGCCCGACCGACTTACTATGGCTACACCTTC.

This clonotype has more than one count but fewer than ten. The rearrangement links TRBV5-1 to TRBJ2-1; D is possibly TRBD2 (6 bases). The CDR3 covers 16 residues. The germline V gene encodes CDR1 SGHRS and CDR2 YFSETQ. Trimming removed 3 bases from V and 5 bases from J, with 18 bases in between. The CDR3 DNA is TGCGCCAGCAGCTCTAATGCGGGACTGGCTAACAATGAGCAGTTCTTC. It codes for CASSSNAGLANNEQFF.

CDR3 sequence (DNA): TGTGCCAGCAGTTTAGTGGGTCCCGGGGAGCTGTTTTTT. This sequence encodes CASSLVGPGELFF. The J gene is TRBJ2-2, the V gene TRBV28; no firm D call. Germline V gene sequence: CDR1 MDHEN, CDR2 SYDVKM. The CDR3 loop spans 13 amino acids. Trimming cost V 2 bases and J 6 bases, with 7 bases left between them.

This clonotype was recorded many times. The chain couples TRBV9 to TRBJ1-1; D might be TRBD1 (5 bases). V was trimmed by 2 bases and J by 1 base, leaving 6 bases between them. Germline loops: CDR1 SGDLS, CDR2 YYNGEE. The CDR3 runs to 13 residues. The CDR3 reads CASSVRGNTEAFF. The CDR3 region has the DNA TGTGCCAGCAGCGTGAGGGGGAACACTGAAGCTTTCTTT.

This clonotype was recorded at least ten times. The V call is TRBV5-1, the J call TRBJ2-1; D not resolved. The CDR3 consists of 16 residues. Germline V gene lookup returns CDR1 SGHRS and CDR2 YFSETQ. V was pared by 0 bases and J by 2 bases, with 12 bases between. CDR3 in DNA: TGCGCCAGCAGCTTGGCCCTGTTGGTCCCCTACAATGAGCAGTTCTTC. This translates into CASSLALLVPYNEQFF.

This clonotype was detected only a few times. The chain links TRBV4-2 to TRBJ1-3, with D unresolved. CDR3 length: 16 residues. V was cut by 1 base and J by 0 bases, with 10 bases left in between. From germline, CDR1 is LGHNA and CDR2 YNFKEQ. The CDR3 DNA reads TGTGCCAGCAGCCAAGTTTCCCCAGACTCTGGAAACACCATATATTTT. This codes for CASSQVSPDSGNTIYF.

This clonotype was seen a handful of times. The chain employs TRBV20-1 and TRBJ1-5; D not certain. Germline V gives CDR1 DFQATT, CDR2 SNEGSKA (reference sequence). V lost 6 bases and J 5 bases, leaving 14 bases between the germline ends. CDR3 length equals 13 residues. The chain's CDR3 is CSARKRRDQPQHF. In nucleotides, the CDR3 is TGCAGTGCCAGAAAGAGGCGGGATCAGCCCCAGCATTTT.

Ten or more counts support this clonotype. The chain combines TRBV28 with TRBJ2-7; TRBD2 aligns across 7 bases. The V and J ends lost 4 bases and 10 bases, in that order; junction bases with no gene match: 7. The CDR3 covers 12 residues. Germline values: CDR1 MDHEN, CDR2 SYDVKM. In nucleotides, the CDR3 is TGTGCCAGCAGTTCATTGGGACTAAGACAGTACTTC. Residues: CASSSLGLRQYF. Full variable domain (missing parts from reference TRBV28 and TRBJ2-7): DVKVTQSSRYLVKRTGEKVFLECVQDMDHENMFWYRQDPGLGLRLIYFSYDVKMKEKGDIPEGYSVSREKKERFSLILESASTNQTSMYLCASSSLGLRQYFGPGTRLTVT.

The J gene is TRBJ2-3, the V gene TRBV10-2, with 8 bases that match TRBD2. CDR1 is WSHSY, CDR2 SAAADI, per germline. The CDR3 consists of 14 residues. The junction had 6 bases not matched to a gene; V was cut back by 6 bases and J by 4 bases. The CDR3 region has the DNA TGCGCCAGCAGGATCGGGAGGGGCGCAGATACGCAGTATTTT. Translating gives CASRIGRGADTQYF.

Remarks on this clonotype: This may come from a read error, since a much larger clone is one base off. The J gene is TRBJ2-1, the V gene TRBV28; no firm D call. This CDR3 region has 13 residues. From germline, CDR1 is MDHEN and CDR2 SYDVKM. The CDR3 spells CVSSPTDPDEQFF. Here the CDR3 DNA reads TGTGTCAGCAGCCCGACGGATCCAGATGAGCAGTTCTTC.